This TCR beta chain was obtained from a study of shared clonotypes between healthy human individuals. Across the study: Used for every donor were three CD4 naive, three CD4 memory, two CD8 naive and one CD8 memory plate. Study-level results: Although depth was large, rarefaction showed that sequencing of the sorted subsets was incomplete. Unshared clonotypes carried lower generation probabilities than those common to all four donors.

Clones were sequenced by immunoSEQ multiplex PCR, and TCRdb holds only the in-frame ones, with some missing. The table has approximately 2,300,000 clones, around 93% seen once; the top ten hold about 0.41%. As to this clone: Its target is not known. One junction end disagrees with the germline gene, perhaps due to a read error.

CDR1 MNHNS and CDR2 SASEGT come from the germline V gene. CDR3 size: 17 residues. The material sequenced was naive CD4+ T cells from PBMCs. Subset: CD45RA+ positively selected. The receptor comes from a young man in good health. Some clones in this sample may be carry-over from other donors' samples. The chain joins TRBV6-1 to TRBJ2-7, with unresolved D. The CDR3 region is CAISDSSGSRSTYEQYF. The CDR3 DNA is TGTGCCATCAGTGATTCTTCCGGGTCCAGAAGCACCTACGAGCAGTACTTC.